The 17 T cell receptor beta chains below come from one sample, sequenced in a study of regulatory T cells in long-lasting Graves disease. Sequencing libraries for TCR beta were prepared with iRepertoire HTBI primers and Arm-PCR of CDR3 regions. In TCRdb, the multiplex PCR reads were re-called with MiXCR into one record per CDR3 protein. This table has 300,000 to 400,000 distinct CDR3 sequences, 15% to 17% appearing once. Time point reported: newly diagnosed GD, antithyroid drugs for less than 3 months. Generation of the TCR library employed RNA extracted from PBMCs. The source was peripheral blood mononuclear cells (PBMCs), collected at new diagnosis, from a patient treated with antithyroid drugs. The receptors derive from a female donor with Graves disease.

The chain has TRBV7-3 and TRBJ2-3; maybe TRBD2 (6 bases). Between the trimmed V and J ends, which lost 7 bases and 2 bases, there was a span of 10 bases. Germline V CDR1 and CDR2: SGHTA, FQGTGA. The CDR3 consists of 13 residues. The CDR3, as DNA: TGTGCCAGCACGGCGGGACCCACAGATACGCAGTATTTT. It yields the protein CASTAGPTDTQYF.

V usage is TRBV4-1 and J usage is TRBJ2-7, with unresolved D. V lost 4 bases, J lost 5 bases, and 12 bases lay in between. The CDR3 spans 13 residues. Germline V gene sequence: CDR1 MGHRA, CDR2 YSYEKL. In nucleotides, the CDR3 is TGCGCCAGCAGCCCCCTTCGGGCGGACGAGCAGTACTTC. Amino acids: CASSPLRADEQYF.

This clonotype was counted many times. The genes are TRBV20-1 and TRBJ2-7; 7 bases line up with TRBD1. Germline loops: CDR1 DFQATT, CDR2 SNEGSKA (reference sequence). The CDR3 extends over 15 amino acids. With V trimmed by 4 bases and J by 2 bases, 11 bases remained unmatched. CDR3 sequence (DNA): TGCAGTGCTATAAAATTCCGGGACAGTCCCTACGAGCAGTACTTC. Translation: CSAIKFRDSPYEQYF.

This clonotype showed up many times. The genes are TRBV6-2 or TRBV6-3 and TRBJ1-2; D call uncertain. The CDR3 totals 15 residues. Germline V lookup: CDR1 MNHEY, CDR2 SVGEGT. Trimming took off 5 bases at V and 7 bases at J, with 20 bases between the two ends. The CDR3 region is CASSRQRPTEGGYTF. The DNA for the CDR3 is TGTGCCAGCAGTAGACAACGACCGACGGAGGGTGGCTACACCTTC.

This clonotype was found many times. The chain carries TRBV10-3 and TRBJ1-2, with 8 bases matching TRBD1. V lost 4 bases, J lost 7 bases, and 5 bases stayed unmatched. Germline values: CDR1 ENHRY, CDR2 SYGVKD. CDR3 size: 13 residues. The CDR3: CAISGTGTGGYTF. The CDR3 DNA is TGTGCCATCAGTGGGACAGGGACGGGTGGCTACACCTTC.

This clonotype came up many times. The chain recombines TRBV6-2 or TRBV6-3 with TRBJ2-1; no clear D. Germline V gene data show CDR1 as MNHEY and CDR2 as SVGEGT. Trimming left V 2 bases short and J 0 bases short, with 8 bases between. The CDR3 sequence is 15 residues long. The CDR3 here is CASSYKASSYNEQFF. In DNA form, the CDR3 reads TGTGCCAGCAGTTACAAGGCGAGCTCCTACAATGAGCAGTTCTTC.

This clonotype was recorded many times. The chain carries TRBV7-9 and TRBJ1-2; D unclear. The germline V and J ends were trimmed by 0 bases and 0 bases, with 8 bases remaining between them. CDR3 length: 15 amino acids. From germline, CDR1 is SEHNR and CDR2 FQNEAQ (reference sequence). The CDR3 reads CASSLAAAPNYGYTF. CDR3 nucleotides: TGTGCCAGCAGCTTAGCGGCCGCTCCTAACTATGGCTACACCTTC. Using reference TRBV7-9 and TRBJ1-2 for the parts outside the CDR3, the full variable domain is DTGVSQNPRHKITKRGQNVTFRCDPISEHNRLYWYRQTLGQGPEFLTYFQNEAQLEKSRLLSDRFSAERPKGSFSTLEIQRTEQGDSAMYLCASSLAAAPNYGYTFGSGTRLTVV.

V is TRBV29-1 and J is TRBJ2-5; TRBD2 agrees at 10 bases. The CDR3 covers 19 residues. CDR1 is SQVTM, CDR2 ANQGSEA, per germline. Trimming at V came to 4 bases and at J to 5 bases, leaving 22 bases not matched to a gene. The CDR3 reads CSVVGGPGLAGVLDETQYF. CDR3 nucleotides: TGCAGCGTTGTGGGGGGGCCAGGGCTAGCGGGAGTGCTCGACGAGACCCAGTACTTC.

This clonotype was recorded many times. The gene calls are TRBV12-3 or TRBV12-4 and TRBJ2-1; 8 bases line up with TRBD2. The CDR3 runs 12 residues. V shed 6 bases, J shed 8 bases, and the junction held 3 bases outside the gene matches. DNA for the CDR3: TGTGCCAGCAGCCGGGAGGGCCATGAGCAGTTCTTC. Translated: CASSREGHEQFF.

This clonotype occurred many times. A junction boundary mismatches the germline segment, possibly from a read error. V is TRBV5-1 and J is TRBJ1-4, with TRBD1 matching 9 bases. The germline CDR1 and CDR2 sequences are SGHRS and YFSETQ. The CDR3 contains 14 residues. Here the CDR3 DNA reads TGTGCCAGCAGCTTACGGACAGGGGATGAAAAACTGTTTTTT. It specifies CASSLRTGDEKLFF.

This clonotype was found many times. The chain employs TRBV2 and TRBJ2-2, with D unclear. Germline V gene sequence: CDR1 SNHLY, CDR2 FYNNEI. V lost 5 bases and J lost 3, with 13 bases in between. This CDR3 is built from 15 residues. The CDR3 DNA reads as TGTGCCAGCAGTCCCATGCGGACCCACACCGGGGAGCTGTTTTTT. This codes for CASSPMRTHTGELFF.

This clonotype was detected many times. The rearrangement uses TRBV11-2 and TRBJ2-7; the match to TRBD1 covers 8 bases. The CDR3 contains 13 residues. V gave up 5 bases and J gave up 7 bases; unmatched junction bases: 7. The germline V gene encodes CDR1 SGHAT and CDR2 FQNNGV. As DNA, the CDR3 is TGTGCCAGCAGCCCGCCGGACAGGGCAGAGCAGTACTTC. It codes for CASSPPDRAEQYF.

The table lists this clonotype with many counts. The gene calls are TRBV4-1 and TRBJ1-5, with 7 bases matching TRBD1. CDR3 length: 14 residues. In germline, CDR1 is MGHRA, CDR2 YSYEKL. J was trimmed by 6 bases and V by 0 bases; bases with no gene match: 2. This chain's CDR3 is CASSQDRGPQPQHF. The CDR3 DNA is TGCGCCAGCAGCCAAGATAGGGGGCCTCAGCCCCAGCATTTT.

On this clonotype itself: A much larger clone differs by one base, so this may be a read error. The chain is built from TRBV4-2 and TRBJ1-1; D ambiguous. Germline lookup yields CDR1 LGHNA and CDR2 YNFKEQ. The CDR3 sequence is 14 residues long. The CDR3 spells CASSVALDSAEVFF. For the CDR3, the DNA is TGTGCCAGCAGCGTCGCCCTGGATAGCGCTGAAGTTTTCTTT.

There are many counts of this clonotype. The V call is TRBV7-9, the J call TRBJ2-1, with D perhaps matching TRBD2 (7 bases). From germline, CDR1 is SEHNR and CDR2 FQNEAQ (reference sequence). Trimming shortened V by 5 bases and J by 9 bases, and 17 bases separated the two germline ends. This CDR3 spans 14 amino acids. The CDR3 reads CASSLGGDKGEQFF. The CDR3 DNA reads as TGTGCCAGCAGCCTAGGGGGGGATAAGGGTGAGCAGTTCTTC.

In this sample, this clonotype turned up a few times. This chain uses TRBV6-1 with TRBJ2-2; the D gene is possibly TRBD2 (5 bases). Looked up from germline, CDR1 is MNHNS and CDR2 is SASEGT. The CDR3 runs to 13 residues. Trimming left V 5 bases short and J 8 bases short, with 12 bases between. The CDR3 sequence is CASSPTSEGELFF. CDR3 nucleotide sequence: TGTGCCAGCAGTCCTACTAGTGAAGGGGAGCTGTTTTTT.

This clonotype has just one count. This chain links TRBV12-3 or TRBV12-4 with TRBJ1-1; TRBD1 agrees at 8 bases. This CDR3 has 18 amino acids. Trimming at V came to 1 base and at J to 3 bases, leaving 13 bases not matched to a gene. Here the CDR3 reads CASSLDWYDRGGDTEAFF. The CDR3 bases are TGTGCCAGCAGTTTAGACTGGTACGACAGGGGAGGGGACACTGAAGCTTTCTTT.